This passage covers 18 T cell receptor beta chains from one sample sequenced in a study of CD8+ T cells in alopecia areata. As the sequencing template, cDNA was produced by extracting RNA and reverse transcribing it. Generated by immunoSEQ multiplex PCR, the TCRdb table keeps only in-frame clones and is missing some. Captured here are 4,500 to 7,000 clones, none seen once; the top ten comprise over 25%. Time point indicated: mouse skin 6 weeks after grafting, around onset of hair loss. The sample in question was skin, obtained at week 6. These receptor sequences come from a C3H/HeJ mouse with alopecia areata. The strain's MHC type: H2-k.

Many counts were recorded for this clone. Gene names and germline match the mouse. The covered CDR3 bases are TGCACCTGCAGTGCAGAAAACAGGGGGCACTCC. The encoded protein is CTCSAENRGHS. The whole CDR3 region reads CTCSAENRGHSDYTF. This rearrangement joins TRBV1 to TRBJ1-2; 9 positions match TRBD1. The read is 4 residues too short to cover the CDR3 end, so that end is filled in from the germline J gene. Germline loops: CDR1 NSQYPW, CDR2 LRSPGD (reference sequence). The CDR3 covers 15 residues. Unmatched junction bases numbered 2, after V lost 0 bases and J lost 3 bases.

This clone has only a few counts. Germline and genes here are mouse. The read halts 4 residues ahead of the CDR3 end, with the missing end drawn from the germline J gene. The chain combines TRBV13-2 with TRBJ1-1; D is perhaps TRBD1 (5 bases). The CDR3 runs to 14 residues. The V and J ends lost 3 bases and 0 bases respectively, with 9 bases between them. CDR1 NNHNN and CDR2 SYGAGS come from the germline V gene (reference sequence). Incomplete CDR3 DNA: TGTGCCAGCGGTGTGGGGGAATCAAACACA. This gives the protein CASGVGESNT. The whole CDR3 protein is CASGVGESNTEVFF.

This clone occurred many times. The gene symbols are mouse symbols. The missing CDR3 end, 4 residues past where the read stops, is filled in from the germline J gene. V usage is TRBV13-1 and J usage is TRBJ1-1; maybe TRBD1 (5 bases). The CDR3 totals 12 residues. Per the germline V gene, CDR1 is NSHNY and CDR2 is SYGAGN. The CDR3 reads CASSAGQTEVFF. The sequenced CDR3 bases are TGTGCCAGCAGTGCCGGACAAACA.

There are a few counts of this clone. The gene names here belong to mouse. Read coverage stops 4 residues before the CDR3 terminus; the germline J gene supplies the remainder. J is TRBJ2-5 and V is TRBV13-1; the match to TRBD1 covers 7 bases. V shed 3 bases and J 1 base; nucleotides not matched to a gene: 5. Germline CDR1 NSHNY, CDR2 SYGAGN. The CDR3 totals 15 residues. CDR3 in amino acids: CASSATGRDQDTQYF. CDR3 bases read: TGTGCCAGCAGTGCGACAGGGAGGGACCAAGAC.

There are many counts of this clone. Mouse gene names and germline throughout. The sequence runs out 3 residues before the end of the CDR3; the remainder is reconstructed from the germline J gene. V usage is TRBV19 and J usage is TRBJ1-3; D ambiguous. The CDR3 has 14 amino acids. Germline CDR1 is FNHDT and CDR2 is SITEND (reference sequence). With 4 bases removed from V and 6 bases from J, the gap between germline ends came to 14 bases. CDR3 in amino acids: CASSPRQNQNTLYF. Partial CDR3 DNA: TGTGCCAGCAGTCCCCGACAAAACCAAAATACG.

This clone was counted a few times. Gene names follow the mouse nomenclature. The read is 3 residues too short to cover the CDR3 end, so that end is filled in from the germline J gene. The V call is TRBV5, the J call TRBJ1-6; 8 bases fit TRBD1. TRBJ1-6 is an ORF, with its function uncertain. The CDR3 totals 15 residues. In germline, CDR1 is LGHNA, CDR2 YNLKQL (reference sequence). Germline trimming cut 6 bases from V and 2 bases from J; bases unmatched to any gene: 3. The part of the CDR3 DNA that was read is TGTGCCAGCAGTATACAGGGGGCCTATAATTCGCCC. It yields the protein CASSIQGAYNSP. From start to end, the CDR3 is CASSIQGAYNSPLYF.

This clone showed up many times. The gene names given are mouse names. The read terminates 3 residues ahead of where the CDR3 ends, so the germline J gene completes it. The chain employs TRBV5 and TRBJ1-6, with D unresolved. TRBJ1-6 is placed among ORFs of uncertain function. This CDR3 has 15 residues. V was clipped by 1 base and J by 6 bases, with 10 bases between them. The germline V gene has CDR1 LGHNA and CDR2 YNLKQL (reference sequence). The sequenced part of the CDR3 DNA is TGTGCCAGCAGCCAAGTCTCCCAGATTAATTCGCCC. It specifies CASSQVSQINSP. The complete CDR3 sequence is CASSQVSQINSPLYF.

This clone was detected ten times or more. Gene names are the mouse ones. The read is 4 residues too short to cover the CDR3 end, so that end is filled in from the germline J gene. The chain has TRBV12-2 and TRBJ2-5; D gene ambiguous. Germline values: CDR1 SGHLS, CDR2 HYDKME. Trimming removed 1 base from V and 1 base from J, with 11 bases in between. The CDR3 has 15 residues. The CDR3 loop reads CASSLPFFHQDTQYF. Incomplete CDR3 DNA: TGTGCCAGCTCTCTTCCTTTCTTTCACCAAGAC.

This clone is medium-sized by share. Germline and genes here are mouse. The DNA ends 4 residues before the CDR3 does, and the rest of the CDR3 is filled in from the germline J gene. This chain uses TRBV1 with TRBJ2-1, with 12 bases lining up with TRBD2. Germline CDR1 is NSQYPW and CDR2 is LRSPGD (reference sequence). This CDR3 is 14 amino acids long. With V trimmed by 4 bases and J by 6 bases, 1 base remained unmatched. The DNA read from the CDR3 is TGCACCTGCAGTGGGGACTGGGGGGTTGCT. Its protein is CTCSGDWGVA. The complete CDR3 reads CTCSGDWGVAEQFF.

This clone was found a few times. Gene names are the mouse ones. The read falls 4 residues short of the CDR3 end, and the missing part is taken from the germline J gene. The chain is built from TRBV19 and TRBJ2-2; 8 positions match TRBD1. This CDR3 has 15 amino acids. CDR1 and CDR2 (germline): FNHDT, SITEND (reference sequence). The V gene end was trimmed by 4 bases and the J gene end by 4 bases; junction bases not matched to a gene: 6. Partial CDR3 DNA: TGTGCCAGCAGTTGGACAGGGTGGGGCACCGGG. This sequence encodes CASSWTGWGTG. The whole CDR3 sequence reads CASSWTGWGTGQLYF.

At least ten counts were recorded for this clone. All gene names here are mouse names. The CDR3 bases that were read are TGTGCCAGCGGTGATGCTCTGACATTTCTCTATAATTCGCCC. Its translation: CASGDALTFLYNSP. The entire CDR3 sequence reads CASGDALTFLYNSPLYF. The V and J genes are TRBV13-2 and TRBJ1-6; no firm D call. The read falls 3 residues short of the CDR3 end, and the missing part is taken from the germline J gene. TRBJ1-6 is placed among ORFs of uncertain function. This CDR3 is 17 amino acids long. The germline V and J ends were trimmed by 0 bases and 3 bases, with 13 bases remaining between them. CDR1 and CDR2 (germline): NNHNN, SYGAGS (reference sequence).

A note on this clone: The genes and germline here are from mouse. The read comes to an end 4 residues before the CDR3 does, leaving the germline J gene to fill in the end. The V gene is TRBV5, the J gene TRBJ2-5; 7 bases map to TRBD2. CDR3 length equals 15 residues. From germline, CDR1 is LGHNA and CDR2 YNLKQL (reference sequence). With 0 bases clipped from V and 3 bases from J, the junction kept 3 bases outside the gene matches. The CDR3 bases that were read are TGTGCCAGCAGCCAAGATGGGGGGAGGCAAGAC. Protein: CASSQDGGRQD. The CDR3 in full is CASSQDGGRQDTQYF.

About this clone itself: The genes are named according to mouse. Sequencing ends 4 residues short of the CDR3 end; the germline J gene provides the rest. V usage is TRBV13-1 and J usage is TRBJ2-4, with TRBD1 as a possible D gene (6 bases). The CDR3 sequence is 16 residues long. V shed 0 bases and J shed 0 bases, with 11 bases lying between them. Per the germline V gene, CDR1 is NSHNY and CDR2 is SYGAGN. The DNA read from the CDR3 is TGTGCCAGCAGTGATGAAAGGACAGCTAGTCAAAAC. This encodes CASSDERTASQN. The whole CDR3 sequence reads CASSDERTASQNTLYF.

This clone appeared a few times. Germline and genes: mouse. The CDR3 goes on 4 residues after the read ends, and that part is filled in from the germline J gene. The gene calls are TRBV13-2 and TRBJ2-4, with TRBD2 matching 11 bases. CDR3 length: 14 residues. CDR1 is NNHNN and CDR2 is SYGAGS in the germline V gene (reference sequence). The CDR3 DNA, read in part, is TGTGCCAGCGGATCGGGACTGGGGGAAAAC. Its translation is CASGSGLGEN. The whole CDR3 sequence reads CASGSGLGENTLYF.

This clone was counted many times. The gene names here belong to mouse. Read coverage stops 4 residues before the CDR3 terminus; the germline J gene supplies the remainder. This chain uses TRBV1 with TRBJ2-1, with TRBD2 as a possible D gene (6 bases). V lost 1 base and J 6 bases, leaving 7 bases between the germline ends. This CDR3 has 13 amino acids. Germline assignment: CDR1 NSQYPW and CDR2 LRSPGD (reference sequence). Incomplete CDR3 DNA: TGCACCTGCAGTGCAGCTGGGGTTGCT. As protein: CTCSAAGVA. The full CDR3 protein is CTCSAAGVAEQFF.

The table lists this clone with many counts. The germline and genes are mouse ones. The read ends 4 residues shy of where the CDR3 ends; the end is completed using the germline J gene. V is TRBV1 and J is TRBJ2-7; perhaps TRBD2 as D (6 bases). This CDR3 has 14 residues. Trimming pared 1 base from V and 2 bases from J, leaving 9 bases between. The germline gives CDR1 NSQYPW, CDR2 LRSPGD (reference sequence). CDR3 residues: CTCSAGWGPYEQYF. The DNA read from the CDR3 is TGCACCTGCAGTGCAGGCTGGGGCCCCTAT.

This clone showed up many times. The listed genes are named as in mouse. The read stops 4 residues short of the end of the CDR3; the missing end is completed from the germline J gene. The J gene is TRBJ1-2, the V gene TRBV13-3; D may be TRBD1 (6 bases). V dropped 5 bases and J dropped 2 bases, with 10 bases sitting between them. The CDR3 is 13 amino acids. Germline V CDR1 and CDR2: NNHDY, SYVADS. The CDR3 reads CASSETGNSDYTF. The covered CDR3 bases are TGTGCCAGCAGCGAAACAGGGAACTCC.

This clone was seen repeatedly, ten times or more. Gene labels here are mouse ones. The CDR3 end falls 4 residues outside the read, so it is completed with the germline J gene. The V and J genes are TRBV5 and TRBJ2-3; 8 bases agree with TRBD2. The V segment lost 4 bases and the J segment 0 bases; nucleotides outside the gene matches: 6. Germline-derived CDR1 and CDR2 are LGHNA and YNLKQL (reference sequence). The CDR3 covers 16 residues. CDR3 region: CASSPWGGRSAETLYF. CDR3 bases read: TGTGCCAGCAGCCCTTGGGGGGGGAGGAGTGCAGAA.